These 9 T cell receptor beta chains were all obtained from the same sample, sequenced in a study of OX40 agonist ivuxolimab in advanced cancers. The method was immunoSEQ multiplex PCR; TCRdb's version includes in-frame clones alone and lacks a portion of them. The table has 69,000 or so clones, 70% to 90% seen once. The input for sequencing was CD4+ or CD8+ T cells sorted from blood, taken in a trial of the OX40 agonist ivuxolimab. These TCRs come from an adult with an advanced solid tumor such as melanoma, head and neck, liver or kidney cancer.

This clone has more than one count but fewer than ten. V gene TRBV11-3 combines with J gene TRBJ2-7; either TRBD1 or TRBD2 may fit D (5 bases each). The CDR3 contains 14 residues. Germline values: CDR1 SGHNT, CDR2 YENEEA. The V end was cut by 1 base, the J end by 5 bases, with 12 bases between. The CDR3: CASSLGDQGNEQYF. In nucleotides, the CDR3 is TGTGCCAGCAGCTTAGGGGACCAAGGCAACGAGCAGTACTTC.

This sequence joins TRBV7-2 and TRBJ2-2; D is unresolved. Germline V gives CDR1 SGHTA, CDR2 FQGNSA. V was cut by 3 bases and J by 7 bases, with 15 bases left in between. The CDR3 runs to 15 residues. The CDR3 DNA is TGTGCCAGCAGCTTCACTGCCACATTCGTCGGGGAGCTGTTTTTT. It codes for CASSFTATFVGELFF.

Here the CDR3 DNA reads TGTGCCAGCAGTTACGGGGGGGGAGGCAATCAGCCCCAGCATTTT. Its protein is CASSYGGGGNQPQHF. The chain carries TRBV6-6 and TRBJ1-5; possibly TRBD1 for D (5 bases). Germline V gene data show CDR1 as MNHNY and CDR2 as SVGAGI (reference sequence). This CDR3 has 15 residues. Trimming stripped 2 bases from V and 2 bases from J, with 10 bases between.

The rearrangement joins TRBV19 to TRBJ1-2; a possible D gene is TRBD1 (5 bases). The V gene's germline CDR1 is LNHDA and CDR2 SQIVND (reference sequence). The CDR3 contains 14 residues. V dropped 6 bases and J dropped 5 bases, with 16 bases sitting between them. DNA for the CDR3: TGTGCCAGTAGCAGCACGGGACGGGAGTATGGCTACACCTTC. It is translated as CASSSTGREYGYTF.

The chain couples TRBV2 to TRBJ2-3; TRBD2 matches at 7 bases. CDR1 and CDR2 from the germline V gene are SNHLY and FYNNEI. The V and J ends lost 3 bases and 2 bases, in that order; junction bases with no gene match: 8. The length of the CDR3 is 16 residues. The CDR3 sequence is CASSDGQRGSTDTQYF. Here the CDR3 DNA reads TGTGCCAGCAGTGATGGTCAGCGGGGATCCACAGATACGCAGTATTTT.

This clone was seen once. The rearrangement uses TRBV5-5 and TRBJ1-2, with 8 positions matching TRBD1. Germline CDR1 SGHKS, CDR2 YYEKEE (reference sequence). V lost 2 bases and J lost 6; bases outside the gene matches: 9. The CDR3 has 15 residues. Here the CDR3 DNA reads TGTGCCAGCAGCTTCGCGGGACAGGCCCACCATGGCTACACCTTC. Translated: CASSFAGQAHHGYTF.

The V gene is TRBV7-2, the J gene TRBJ2-1; D not certain. The CDR3 is made up of 13 amino acids. From germline, CDR1 is SGHTA and CDR2 FQGNSA. V dropped 2 bases and J dropped 4 bases, with 6 bases sitting between them. CDR3 nucleotides: TGTGCCAGCAGCTTAAACTCATACAATGAGCAGTTCTTC. Translation gives CASSLNSYNEQFF.

A single count supports this clone. V and J are TRBV6-1 and TRBJ1-5; D unresolved. Per the germline V gene, CDR1 is MNHNS and CDR2 is SASEGT. Trimming removed 4 bases at V and 0 bases at J, with 10 bases between. The CDR3 totals 15 residues. This CDR3 reads CASSVSGDSNQPQHF. DNA of the CDR3: TGTGCCAGCAGTGTCAGTGGAGATAGCAATCAGCCCCAGCATTTT.

Only a few counts were recorded for this clone. The rearrangement joins TRBV7-8 to TRBJ1-1, with TRBD1 matching over 7 bases. This CDR3 has 16 amino acids. Per germline, CDR1 SGHVS and CDR2 FQNEAQ. Unmatched junction bases numbered 10, after V lost 5 bases and J lost 1 base. DNA for the CDR3: TGTGCCAGCAGCCTGAACATGGACAGGAGGAACACTGAAGCTTTCTTT. Translation: CASSLNMDRRNTEAFF.